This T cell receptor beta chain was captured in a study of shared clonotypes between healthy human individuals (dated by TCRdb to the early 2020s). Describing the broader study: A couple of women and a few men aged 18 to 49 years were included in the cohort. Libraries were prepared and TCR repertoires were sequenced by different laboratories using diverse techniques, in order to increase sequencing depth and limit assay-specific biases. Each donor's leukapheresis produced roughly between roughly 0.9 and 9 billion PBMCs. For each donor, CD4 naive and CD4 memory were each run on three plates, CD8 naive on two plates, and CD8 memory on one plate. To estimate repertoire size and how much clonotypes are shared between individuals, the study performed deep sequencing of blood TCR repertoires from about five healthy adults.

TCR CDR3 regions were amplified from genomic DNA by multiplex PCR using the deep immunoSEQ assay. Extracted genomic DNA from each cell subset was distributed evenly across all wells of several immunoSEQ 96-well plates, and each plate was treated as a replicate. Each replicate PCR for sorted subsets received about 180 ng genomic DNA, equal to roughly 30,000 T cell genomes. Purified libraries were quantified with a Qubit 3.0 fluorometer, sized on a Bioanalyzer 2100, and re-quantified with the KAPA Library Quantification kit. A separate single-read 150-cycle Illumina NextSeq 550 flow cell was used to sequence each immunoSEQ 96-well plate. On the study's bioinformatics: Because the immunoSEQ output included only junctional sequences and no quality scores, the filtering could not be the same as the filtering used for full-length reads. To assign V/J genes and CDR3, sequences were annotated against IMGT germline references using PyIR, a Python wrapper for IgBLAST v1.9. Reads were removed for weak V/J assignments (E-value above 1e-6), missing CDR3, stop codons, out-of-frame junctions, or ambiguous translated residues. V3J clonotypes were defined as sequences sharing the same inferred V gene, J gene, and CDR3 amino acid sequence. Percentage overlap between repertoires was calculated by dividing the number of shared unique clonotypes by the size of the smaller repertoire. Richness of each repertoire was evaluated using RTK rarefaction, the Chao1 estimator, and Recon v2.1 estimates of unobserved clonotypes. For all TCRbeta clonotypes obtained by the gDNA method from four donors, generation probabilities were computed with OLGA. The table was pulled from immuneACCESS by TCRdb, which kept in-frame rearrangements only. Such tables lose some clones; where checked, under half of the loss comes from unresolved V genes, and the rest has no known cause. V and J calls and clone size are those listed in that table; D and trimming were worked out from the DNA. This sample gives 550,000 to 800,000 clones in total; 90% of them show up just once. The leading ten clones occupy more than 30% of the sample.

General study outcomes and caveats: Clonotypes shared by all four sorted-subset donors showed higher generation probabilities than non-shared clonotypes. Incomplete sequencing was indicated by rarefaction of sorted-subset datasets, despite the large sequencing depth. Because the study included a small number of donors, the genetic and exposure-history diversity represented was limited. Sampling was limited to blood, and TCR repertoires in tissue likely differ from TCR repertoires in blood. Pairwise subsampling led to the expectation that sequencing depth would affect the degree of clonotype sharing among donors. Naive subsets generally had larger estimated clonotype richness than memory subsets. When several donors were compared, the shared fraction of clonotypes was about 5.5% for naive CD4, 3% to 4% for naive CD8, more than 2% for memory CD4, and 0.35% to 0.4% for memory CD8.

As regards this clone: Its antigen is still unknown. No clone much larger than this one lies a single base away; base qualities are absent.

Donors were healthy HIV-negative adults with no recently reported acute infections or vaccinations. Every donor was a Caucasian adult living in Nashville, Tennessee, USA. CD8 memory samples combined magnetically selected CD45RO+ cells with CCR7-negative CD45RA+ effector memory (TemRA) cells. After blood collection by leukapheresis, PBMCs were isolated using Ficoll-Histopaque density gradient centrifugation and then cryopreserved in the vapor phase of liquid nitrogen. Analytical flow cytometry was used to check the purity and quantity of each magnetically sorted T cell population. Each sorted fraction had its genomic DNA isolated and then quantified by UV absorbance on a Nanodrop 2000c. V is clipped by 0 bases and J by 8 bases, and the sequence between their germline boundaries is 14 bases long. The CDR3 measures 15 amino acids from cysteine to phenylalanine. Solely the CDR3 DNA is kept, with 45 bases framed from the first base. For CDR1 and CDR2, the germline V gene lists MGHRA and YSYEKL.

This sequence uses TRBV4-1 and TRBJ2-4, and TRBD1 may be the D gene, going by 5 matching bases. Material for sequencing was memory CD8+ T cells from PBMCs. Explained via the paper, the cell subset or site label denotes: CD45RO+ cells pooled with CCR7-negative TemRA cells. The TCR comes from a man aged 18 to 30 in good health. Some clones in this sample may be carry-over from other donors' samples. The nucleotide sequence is TGCGCCAGCAGCCAAGATCGGGTAGGGGCCGACATTCAGTACTTC. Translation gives CASSQDRVGADIQYF.